Included here is one T cell receptor (beta chain) sequence, with context. The clone's antigen remains unknown. No base quality information exists; no much larger clone differs at one position. In the prospective study, participants were about 18 to 100 years old, resided in approximately 25 geographic areas of the United States, and were enrolled through a virtual design. Cohort assignment in the prospective study relied on participant-reported clinical history from a screening survey and a study questionnaire. Mobile phlebotomists in the prospective study collected whole blood, serum and a nasopharyngeal or oropharyngeal swab from every participant. Over an approximately two-month period, participants in the prospective study had the option of providing additional blood draws and questionnaires. Before DNA extraction, prospective study blood samples were shipped either frozen or at room temperature.

The immunoSEQ Assay, a bias-controlled multiplex PCR, was used to amplify TCRbeta CDR3 regions from genomic DNA. Turning to the authors' computational methods: The number of nucleated cells in each sample was estimated from the amplification of reference gene primers within the assay. Sequence reads were collapsed and filtered to measure the absolute abundance of every unique TCRbeta CDR3 rearrangement. Productive Simpson clonality was computed per sample as the square root of Simpson's diversity index over productive rearrangements. The table comes from immuneACCESS by way of TCRdb, which keeps in-frame sequences with V and J called. Part of the clones is missing from these tables; in studies checked, under half for an unresolved V gene and the rest for unknown reasons. V and J calls and clone size are as listed in that table; D and trimming were resolved from the DNA. A total of about 170,000 clones appear in this sample, roughly 78% of them only once. The top ten hold roughly 20% of the sample.

The entry originates in a study of blood T cell repertoires in COVID-19 (dated by TCRdb to 2018 to 2020). Some background on the complete study: Recovered participants in ImmuneRACE Cohort 3 were defined by two consecutive negative NP/OP PCR tests, clearance by a healthcare professional, or resolution of symptoms. Where available, HLA class I and class II types were taken from metadata supplied by the sample provider and were not determined by assay-based typing. The repertoires were released in a freely available public database intended as a resource for research on the immune response to SARS-CoV-2. The prospective study material was composed of cDNA or gDNA derived from T cells, B-cell-depleted T cells, or PBMCs. Samples from collaborators originated in the United States, Italy and Spain and spanned both the acute and convalescent phases of COVID-19. A de-identified subject ID, COVID-19 status, age in years and sex were almost always included in the sample metadata. The samples were drawn from the first 160 participants of the ongoing ImmuneRACE study and from 1,254 subjects provided by 6 global collaborators. Deeply sampled blood TCRbeta repertoires from subjects exposed to, actively infected with, or recovered from COVID-19 were included in the dataset. Results the study describes overall, beyond this receptor: How much clinical and demographic metadata was included differed by source and by participant, and the metadata was provided uncurated.

The V and J ends are trimmed by 3 bases and 5 bases, leaving 13 bases between them. Including cysteine and phenylalanine, the CDR3 has 14 amino acids. This entry keeps only the CDR3 DNA: 42 bases, framed from base 1. Per the germline V gene (reference sequence), MNHEY is the CDR1 and SMNVEV is the CDR2. The chain is encoded by TRBV27 joined to TRBJ2-5, and TRBD2 may be the D gene, going by 6 matching bases. The sample was PBMCs or T cells enriched from blood (not recorded which). This receptor was identified in a woman in her 70s in a cohort exposed to, infected with or recovered from COVID-19 (not recorded which). CDR3 region: CASSFAGLGETQYF. In nucleotide form, the sequence is TGTGCCAGCAGTTTTGCGGGGTTGGGTGAGACCCAGTACTTC.